Shown below are 10 T cell receptor beta chains from a single sample sequenced in a study of response to subunit inactivated influenza vaccine. TCRdb used MiXCR to reprocess the RT-PCR reads, holding one entry per CDR3 protein. The repertoire has approximately 170,000 distinct CDR3 sequences, around 12% of them found once; the top ten carry about 29%. This same sample was also part of a study on T cells expressing NK-cell markers. That work adds: TCR beta cDNA was generated via 5'RACE template switching incorporating UMIs.

This sample comprised CD8+ T cells sorted from PBMCs, obtained 11 to 12 days after vaccination. These receptors were obtained from a man aged 45-60 years who received an inactivated influenza vaccine.

This clonotype occurred many times. The chain employs TRBV20-1 and TRBJ2-3, with 7 bases identical to TRBD2. From germline, CDR1 is DFQATT and CDR2 SNEGSKA (reference sequence). V gave up 5 bases and J gave up 3 bases; unmatched junction bases: 5. The CDR3 has 13 amino acids. CDR3 nucleotides: TGCAGTGCTGATGGACTAGATACAGATACGCAGTATTTT. Translation: CSADGLDTDTQYF.

In its sample, this clonotype was seen a few times. V gene TRBV29-1 combines with J gene TRBJ2-5; D is ambiguous. CDR3 length: 12 residues. V lost 4 bases and J lost 5, with 11 bases in between. The germline CDR1 and CDR2 sequences are SQVTM and ANQGSEA. CDR3 bases: TGCAGCGTTGCCACCGCTGCGGAGACCCAGTACTTC. It codes for CSVATAAETQYF.

V usage is TRBV29-1 and J usage is TRBJ2-1; 10 bases are a match to TRBD2. This CDR3 contains 18 residues. J lost 0 bases, V lost 5 bases, and 13 bases had no gene match. Per the germline V gene, CDR1 is SQVTM and CDR2 is ANQGSEA. The CDR3 sequence is CSVLGIAGGFSSYNEQFF. Here the CDR3 DNA reads TGCAGCGTTCTTGGGATAGCGGGAGGTTTTAGCTCCTACAATGAGCAGTTCTTC.

The chain recombines TRBV13 with TRBJ2-2; possibly TRBD2 for D (6 bases). Germline CDR1 PRHDT, CDR2 FYEKMQ (reference sequence). V lost 3 bases and J lost 3, with 8 bases in between. The CDR3 has 14 residues. The CDR3 protein is CASSLRGDTGELFF. The CDR3 DNA reads as TGTGCCAGCAGCTTGCGGGGCGACACCGGGGAGCTGTTTTTT.

The table lists this clonotype with a few counts. The J gene is TRBJ2-7, the V gene TRBV20-1; D uncertain. The CDR3 totals 15 residues. The V gene's germline CDR1 is DFQATT and CDR2 SNEGSKA (reference sequence). With 2 bases removed from V and 4 bases from J, the gap between germline ends came to 18 bases. The chain's CDR3 is CSARNPGPSFYEQYF. CDR3 nucleotides: TGCAGTGCTAGAAACCCTGGGCCATCCTTTTACGAGCAGTACTTC.

This clonotype was seen a few times. Here the CDR3 reads CASSAQRWGTKNIQYF. The CDR3 DNA reads TGTGCCAGCAGTGCCCAGCGGTGGGGGACCAAAAACATTCAGTACTTC. The chain has TRBV6-2 or TRBV6-3 and TRBJ2-4; D tentatively reads TRBD1 or TRBD2 (5 bases each). The CDR3 totals 16 residues. Trimming removed 5 bases from V and 2 bases from J, with 16 bases in between. Germline V CDR1 and CDR2: MNHEY, SVGEGT.

This clonotype was found a few times. This chain joins TRBV27 and TRBJ1-1; D gene unclear. Germline values: CDR1 MNHEY, CDR2 SMNVEV (reference sequence). The CDR3 spans 13 residues. Deletions cut 3 bases from V and 3 bases from J, with 8 bases between. CDR3 nucleotide sequence: TGTGCCAGCAGTTTCGGGGTTTACACTGAAGCTTTCTTT. Its translation: CASSFGVYTEAFF.

This clonotype was seen more than once but under ten times. The J gene is TRBJ2-1, the V gene TRBV29-1; D might be TRBD2 (5 bases). In germline, CDR1 is SQVTM, CDR2 ANQGSEA. The CDR3 has 13 residues. The V and J ends lost 3 bases and 3 bases respectively, with 9 bases between them. The CDR3 region is CSVEEELYNEQFF. CDR3 DNA: TGCAGCGTTGAGGAGGAGCTCTACAATGAGCAGTTCTTC.

This clonotype was seen a few times. The chain couples TRBV5-5 to TRBJ2-5; weak D call: TRBD2 (5 bases). In germline, CDR1 is SGHKS, CDR2 YYEKEE (reference sequence). V was clipped by 4 bases and J by 3 bases, with 13 bases between them. The CDR3 has 14 residues. The CDR3 loop reads CASSIRTEEETQYF. The CDR3 coding sequence is TGTGCCAGCAGCATCAGGACGGAGGAAGAGACCCAGTACTTC.

The rearrangement uses TRBV20-1 and TRBJ2-4; 7 positions agree with TRBD1. V lost 0 bases and J lost 6; bases outside the gene matches: 5. The CDR3 loop spans 14 amino acids. Germline V gene sequence: CDR1 DFQATT, CDR2 SNEGSKA (reference sequence). CDR3 protein: CSARDEGAGNIQYF. In DNA, the CDR3 is TGCAGTGCTAGAGATGAGGGGGCGGGAAACATTCAGTACTTC.